These 6 T cell receptor beta chains originate from one sample sequenced in a study of CD8 T cells in ankylosing spondylitis. Findings and limits, study-wide: A TCR beta motif made of 7 to 9 highly homologous variants seemed typical of ankylosing spondylitis blood.

No cognate antigen is known for these TCRs. TCRdb reprocessed the 5' RACE reads via MiXCR and lists one record per CDR3 protein. The table includes 300,000 to 400,000 distinct CDR3 sequences, 20% to 25% detected once. The sequencing input was blood, either unsorted or a sorted T cell fraction (not recorded which). These receptors all come from a male donor with ankylosing spondylitis.

This clonotype was recorded a few times. The gene calls are TRBV12-3 or TRBV12-4 and TRBJ2-7; TRBD2 matches 9 bases. The CDR3 spans 15 residues. The junction had 6 bases not matched to a gene; V was cut back by 4 bases and J by 2 bases. The CDR3 region has the DNA TGTGCCAGCAGTTCTGGGCTAGCGGGAACCTACGAGCAGTACTTC. This encodes CASSSGLAGTYEQYF.

This clonotype has a handful of counts. This sequence joins TRBV6-2 or TRBV6-3 and TRBJ2-1; tentatively, D is TRBD2 (5 bases). This CDR3 spans 14 amino acids. Between the trimmed V and J ends, which lost 2 bases and 4 bases, there was a span of 9 bases. The V gene's germline CDR1 is MNHEY and CDR2 SVGEGT. The DNA of the CDR3 is TGTGCCAGCAGTTACCGGCGGGTATACAATGAGCAGTTCTTC. This encodes CASSYRRVYNEQFF.

The rearrangement uses TRBV15 and TRBJ2-3; D ambiguous. The CDR3 runs to 14 residues. Germline V CDR1 and CDR2: LNHNV, YYDKDF (reference sequence). V was trimmed by 1 base and J by 3 bases, leaving 8 bases between them. CDR3 in amino acids: CATSRARQTDTQYF. The CDR3 bases are TGTGCCACCAGCAGAGCCCGGCAGACAGATACGCAGTATTTT.

This clonotype turned up a few times. The chain has TRBV27 and TRBJ1-2; no reliable D call. V was pared by 5 bases and J by 0 bases, with 7 bases between. There are 13 residues in the CDR3. The V gene's germline CDR1 is MNHEY and CDR2 SMNVEV (reference sequence). The CDR3: CASSLKTNYGYTF. CDR3 DNA sequence: TGTGCCAGCAGTCTTAAAACTAACTATGGCTACACCTTC.

This clonotype was counted between two and nine times. The chain joins TRBV11-2 to TRBJ2-3, with D hard to call. Per germline, CDR1 SGHAT and CDR2 FQNNGV. Trimming took 5 bases from V and 6 from J, leaving 12 bases between them. CDR3 length: 13 residues. The CDR3 loop reads CASSPNPPDTQYF. The CDR3 DNA follows: TGTGCCAGCAGCCCCAACCCGCCTGATACGCAGTATTTT.

The CDR3 spells CASSRTGTGDGYTF. The CDR3, as DNA: TGTGCCAGCAGTCGAACAGGCACCGGGGATGGCTACACCTTC. The chain employs TRBV2 and TRBJ1-2; D is possibly TRBD1 (5 bases). Trimming cost V 5 bases and J 6 bases, with 16 bases left between them. The CDR3 spans 14 residues. Germline CDR1 reads SNHLY; CDR2 reads FYNNEI. The full variable domain, in which reference TRBV2 and TRBJ1-2 provide the parts outside the CDR3, is EPEVTQTPSHQVTQMGQEVILRCVPISNHLYFYWYRQILGQKVEFLVSFYNNEISEKSEIFDDQFSVERPDGSNFTLKIRSTKLEDSAMYFCASSRTGTGDGYTFGSGTRLTVV.